These 2 T cell receptor beta chains came from one sample sequenced in a study of early T cells in non-severe SARS-CoV-2 infection. TCRdb re-called the 5' RACE reads with MiXCR, one entry per CDR3 protein. The sample includes tens of thousands of distinct CDR3 sequences, about a tenth of them seen just once. The specimen sequenced was whole blood. Receptor source: an adult who was a healthcare worker with PCR-confirmed SARS-CoV-2 infection or an uninfected control (not recorded which).

The gene calls are TRBV24-1 and TRBJ1-2, with 8 bases that match TRBD1. CDR3 length: 16 amino acids. Germline CDR1 KGHDR, CDR2 SFDVKD. Losses at the gene ends were 4 bases for V and 7 bases for J; bases not matched to a gene: 13. The CDR3: CATSDSGTGGRGGYTF. The CDR3 DNA follows: TGTGCCACCAGTGACTCCGGGACAGGCGGCCGAGGTGGCTACACCTTC.

The V and J genes are TRBV14 and TRBJ2-6; 8 bases line up with TRBD1. In germline, CDR1 is SGHDN, CDR2 FVKESK. The CDR3 totals 17 residues. Germline trimming cut 3 bases from V and 4 bases from J; bases unmatched to any gene: 8. The CDR3 DNA is TGTGCCAGCAGCCATGTACCAGGGGGCTTAGGGGCCAACGTCCTGACTTTC. Its translation is CASSHVPGGLGANVLTF.